This TCR beta chain was captured by sequencing in a study of blood T cell repertoires in COVID-19. Study in general: Samples came from the United States, Italy and Spain, spanning acute and convalescent COVID-19. Sample material is recorded as cDNA or gDNA derived from T cells, B-cell-depleted T cells, or PBMCs.

Source study methods: Reference gene primer amplification gave estimated nucleated cell counts. The assay was immunoSEQ multiplex PCR, and TCRdb's table has in-frame clones only and misses some. V and J calls and clone size come straight from that table; D and trimming were deduced from the DNA. This sample has about 200,000 clones, with approximately 88% found just once. This clonotype was obtained from a man in his fifties or sixties who had recovered from COVID-19. The sample was peripheral blood.

The CDR3 sequence is CASSPGLAGGPGTGELFF. The CDR3 region has the DNA TGTGCCAGCAGCCCGGGACTAGCGGGGGGGCCGGGCACCGGGGAGCTGTTTTTT. The chain has TRBV9 and TRBJ2-2; 16 bases are shared with TRBD2. The V gene end was trimmed by 4 bases and the J gene end by 4 bases; junction bases not matched to a gene: 7. This CDR3 spans 18 amino acids. Looked up from germline, CDR1 is SGDLS and CDR2 is YYNGEE.